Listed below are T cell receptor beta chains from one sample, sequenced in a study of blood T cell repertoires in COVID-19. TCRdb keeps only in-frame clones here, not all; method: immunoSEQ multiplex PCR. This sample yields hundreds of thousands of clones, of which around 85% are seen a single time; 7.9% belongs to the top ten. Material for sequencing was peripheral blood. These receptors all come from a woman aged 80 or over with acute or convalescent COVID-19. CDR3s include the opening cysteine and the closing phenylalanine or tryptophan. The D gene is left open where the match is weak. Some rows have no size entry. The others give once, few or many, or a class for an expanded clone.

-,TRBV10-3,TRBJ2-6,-,CAISGVSGANVLTF,TGTGCCATCAGCGGGGTGTCTGGGGCCAACGTCCTGACTTTC
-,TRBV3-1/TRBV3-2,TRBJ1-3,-,CASSQSGSGNTIYF,TGTGCCAGCAGCCAATCCGGGTCCGGAAACACCATATATTTT
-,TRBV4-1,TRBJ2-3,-,CASSQAPRTSTDTQYF,TGCGCCAGCAGCCAAGCCCCGCGCACGAGCACAGATACGCAGTATTTT
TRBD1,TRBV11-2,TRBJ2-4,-,CASSLYGQAAKNIQYF,TGTGCCAGCAGCCTGTATGGACAGGCAGCCAAAAACATTCAGTACTTC
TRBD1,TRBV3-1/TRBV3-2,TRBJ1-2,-,CASSLEDREGGYTF,TGTGCCAGCAGCCTAGAAGACAGGGAAGGTGGCTACACCTTC
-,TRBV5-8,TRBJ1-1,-,CASSPRRAPEAFF,TGTGCCAGCAGCCCCCGGAGGGCGCCTGAAGCTTTCTTT
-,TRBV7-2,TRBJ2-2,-,CASSLKLASTGELFF,TGTGCCAGCAGCTTAAAGCTAGCGTCTACCGGGGAGCTGTTTTTT
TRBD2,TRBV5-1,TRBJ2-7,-,CASSSGGSPSYEQYF,TGCGCCAGCAGCTCGGGGGGGTCCCCCTCCTACGAGCAGTACTTC
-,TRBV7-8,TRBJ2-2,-,CASSLVVSGELFF,TGTGCCAGCAGCTTAGTAGTGAGCGGGGAGCTGTTTTTT
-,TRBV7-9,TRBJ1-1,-,CASSTTAGTEAFF,TGTGCCAGCAGCACGACAGCGGGTACTGAAGCTTTCTTT
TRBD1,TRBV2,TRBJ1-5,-,CASSLDRYQPQHF,TGTGCCAGCAGTTTGGACAGGTATCAGCCCCAGCATTTT
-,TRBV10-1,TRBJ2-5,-,CASSESGAGQETQYF,TGCGCCAGCAGTGAGTCCGGTGCAGGGCAAGAGACCCAGTACTTC
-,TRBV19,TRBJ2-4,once,CASSIALGAEAAWWNIQYF,TGTGCCAGTAGTATAGCCCTTGGGGCTGAGGCGGCTTGGTGGAACATTCAGTACTTC
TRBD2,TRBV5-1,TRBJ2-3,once,CASSLATSGLTDTQYF,TGCGCCAGCAGCTTGGCGACTAGCGGGCTAACAGATACGCAGTATTTT
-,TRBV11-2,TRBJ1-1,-,CASSGGPETLNTEAFF,TGTGCCAGCAGCGGAGGCCCCGAGACATTGAACACTGAAGCTTTCTTT